These 29 T cell receptor beta chains came from one sample sequenced in a study of T cell repertoires in cytomegalovirus infection. No antigen has been assigned to these receptors. TCRdb reprocessed the reads with MiXCR, giving one entry per CDR3 protein. The table has approximately 300,000 distinct CDR3 sequences, 20% to 25% seen once. Sequenced material: cultured PBMCs, taken from culture after CMV antigen stimulation. All receptors derive from a human donor in good health (CMV status not recorded). Some clones in this sample may be carry-over from other donors' samples.

Ten or more counts support this clonotype. V is TRBV7-2 and J is TRBJ2-1; D is unclear. V shed 0 bases and J shed 2 bases, with 8 bases lying between them. Per the germline V gene, CDR1 is SGHTA and CDR2 is FQGNSA. CDR3 length: 15 amino acids. This CDR3 is CASSLAPSTYNEQFF. For the CDR3, the DNA is TGTGCCAGCAGCTTAGCCCCCAGTACCTACAATGAGCAGTTCTTC.

On this clonotype: Being one base from a much bigger clone, this may be a read error. The CDR3 carries no conserved terminal phenylalanine or tryptophan, so it likely arises from a read error. The V gene is TRBV7-2, the J gene TRBJ2-7; TRBD1 or TRBD2 may be the D gene (5 bases each). V lost 5 bases, J lost 6 bases, and 23 bases lay in between. Germline CDR1 and CDR2: SGHTA and FQGNSA. CDR3 size: 16 residues. The CDR3 is CASSLSGGGARVEQYY. In DNA, the CDR3 is TGTGCCAGCAGCCTTTCCGGAGGTGGGGCCAGGGTCGAGCAGTACTAC.

This clonotype has a count of ten or more. The genes are TRBV7-2 and TRBJ2-5, with 10 bases that match TRBD2. The trim removed 5 bases at V and 4 bases at J, leaving 10 bases unmatched. CDR3 length: 16 residues. CDR1 and CDR2 (germline): SGHTA, FQGNSA. CDR3 in amino acids: CASSLDSGRAGETQYF. The DNA for the CDR3 is TGTGCCAGCAGCCTCGACAGCGGGAGGGCAGGAGAGACCCAGTACTTC.

The chain employs TRBV15 and TRBJ2-2; D is possibly TRBD2 (6 bases). The CDR3 runs 15 residues. Germline V CDR1 and CDR2: LNHNV, YYDKDF (reference sequence). V was pared by 3 bases and J by 3 bases, with 11 bases between. The CDR3 here is CATSSGGGDTGELFF. The CDR3 region has the DNA TGTGCCACCAGCAGCGGGGGAGGTGACACCGGGGAGCTGTTTTTT.

This clonotype was seen a few times. V is TRBV3-1 and J is TRBJ1-2, with D tentatively TRBD1 (5 bases). The CDR3 is made up of 14 amino acids. Trimming took off 6 bases at V and 4 bases at J, with 15 bases between the two ends. Germline assignment: CDR1 LGHDT and CDR2 YNNKEL (reference sequence). CDR3 residues: CASSRLDTTYGYTF. As DNA, the CDR3 is TGTGCCAGCAGTCGCCTGGACACCACCTATGGCTACACCTTC.

The chain carries TRBV29-1 and TRBJ2-1; 8 bases line up with TRBD2. Germline lookup yields CDR1 SQVTM and CDR2 ANQGSEA. V was pared by 3 bases and J by 7 bases, with 11 bases of the junction left unmatched. The CDR3 length is 15 residues. The CDR3 loop reads CSVDSSGSSWNEQFF. CDR3 sequence (DNA): TGCAGCGTTGATTCGAGCGGGAGTTCGTGGAATGAGCAGTTCTTC.

This clonotype showed up just a few times. The chain couples TRBV10-2 to TRBJ2-1; TRBD1 might be the D (7 bases). CDR1 and CDR2 (germline): WSHSY, SAAADI. CDR3 size: 15 residues. V gave up 9 bases and J gave up 6 bases, with 21 bases separating them. The CDR3 sequence is CASTRQGAGPNEQFF. In DNA form, the CDR3 reads TGCGCCAGTACGAGACAGGGCGCGGGACCCAATGAGCAGTTCTTC.

In its sample, this clonotype was seen a few times. The rearrangement joins TRBV11-2 to TRBJ2-7; 9 positions match TRBD2. The CDR3 sequence is 15 residues long. The germline V gene has CDR1 SGHAT and CDR2 FQNNGV. After removal of 2 bases from V and 3 bases from J, the junction contained 5 bases not matched to a gene. DNA for the CDR3: TGTGCCAGCAGCTTATTTTCACTAGCGGGCTACGAGCAGTACTTC. Protein: CASSLFSLAGYEQYF.

The gene calls are TRBV20-1 and TRBJ1-1; D might be TRBD1 (5 bases). Germline loops: CDR1 DFQATT, CDR2 SNEGSKA (reference sequence). Trimming pared 0 bases from V and 0 bases from J, leaving 11 bases between. This CDR3 contains 15 residues. The CDR3 nucleotides are TGCAGTGCTAGAGAGGCAGGGAAAATGAACACTGAAGCTTTCTTT. Encoded protein: CSAREAGKMNTEAFF.

The chain employs TRBV4-1 and TRBJ1-6; D call uncertain. V was cut by 4 bases and J by 7 bases, with 17 bases left in between. Germline assignment: CDR1 MGHRA and CDR2 YSYEKL. CDR3 length: 16 residues. The CDR3 protein is CASSPTKEVRNSPLHF. The DNA of the CDR3 is TGCGCCAGCAGCCCAACCAAGGAGGTTAGGAATTCACCCCTCCACTTT.

This CDR3 is CASSFRGTGANVLTF. The CDR3 DNA sequence: TGTGCCAGCAGCTTTAGGGGAACTGGGGCCAACGTCCTGACTTTC. The chain couples TRBV5-6 to TRBJ2-6; D is perhaps TRBD1 (5 bases). The V and J ends lost 2 bases and 2 bases respectively, with 8 bases between them. Germline V gene sequence: CDR1 SGHDT, CDR2 YYEEEE. This CDR3 is 15 amino acids long.

This clonotype was found a few times. The rearrangement joins TRBV7-6 to TRBJ1-2; tentative D call: TRBD1 (6 bases). The CDR3 runs to 15 residues. Trimming took 2 bases from V and 3 from J, leaving 13 bases between them. Germline CDR1 SGHVS, CDR2 FNYEAQ. This chain's CDR3 is CASSLRGGSDYGYTF. CDR3 in DNA: TGTGCCAGCAGCTTACGGGGGGGCAGCGACTATGGCTACACCTTC. The full variable domain, in which reference TRBV7-6 and TRBJ1-2 provide the parts outside the CDR3, is GAGVSQSPRYKVTKRGQDVALRCDPISGHVSLYWYRQALGQGPEFLTYFNYEAQQDKSGLPNDRFSAERPEGSISTLTIQRTEQRDSAMYRCASSLRGGSDYGYTFGSGTRLTVV.

DNA for the CDR3: TGTGCCAGCAGCTTAATAGGGGTCTCAATCGAAAAACTGTTTTTT. Residues: CASSLIGVSIEKLFF. This rearrangement joins TRBV7-8 to TRBJ1-4, with a tentative D call TRBD1 (5 bases). This CDR3 has 15 amino acids. The V gene's germline CDR1 is SGHVS and CDR2 FQNEAQ. V was trimmed by 2 bases and J by 8 bases, leaving 15 bases between them.

The chain couples TRBV4-1 to TRBJ2-1; unclear D gene. In germline, CDR1 is MGHRA, CDR2 YSYEKL. With 1 base removed from V and 8 bases from J, the gap between germline ends came to 12 bases. This CDR3 has 14 amino acids. CDR3 nucleotides: TGCGCCAGCAGCCAAGTTAAGGCTGCCGATGAGCAGTTCTTC. Its translation is CASSQVKAADEQFF.

The chain combines TRBV7-2 with TRBJ2-3; weak D call: TRBD2 (6 bases). The germline V gene has CDR1 SGHTA and CDR2 FQGNSA. The CDR3 loop spans 19 amino acids. V shed 1 base and J shed 0 bases, with 20 bases lying between them. In DNA form, the CDR3 reads TGTGCCAGCAGCTTAGTTGTCTGGGGACGGGAGCGGAGCACAGATACGCAGTATTTT. Amino acids: CASSLVVWGRERSTDTQYF.

This clonotype was observed a few times. J is TRBJ2-7 and V is TRBV10-1; D gene unclear. V was trimmed by 5 bases and J by 5 bases, leaving 4 bases between them. This CDR3 contains 10 residues. Germline CDR1 and CDR2: WNHNN and SYGVQD (reference sequence). The CDR3 here is CASSKDEQYV. For the CDR3, the DNA is TGCGCCAGCAGTAAGGACGAGCAGTACGTC.

The genes are TRBV7-9 and TRBJ2-1, with D hard to call. Looked up from germline, CDR1 is SEHNR and CDR2 is FQNEAQ (reference sequence). The ends were cut back, 7 bases at V and 6 bases at J, with 10 bases in the middle. The CDR3 has 12 residues. The CDR3 DNA sequence: TGTGCCAGCAACCGCCACCTCAATGAGCAGTTCTTC. This encodes CASNRHLNEQFF.

The sample holds many counts of this clonotype. The chain combines TRBV12-3 or TRBV12-4 with TRBJ1-1; D may be TRBD1 (6 bases). V lost 5 bases, J lost 1 base, and 14 bases lay in between. The CDR3 covers 15 residues. The CDR3 sequence: CASSPNRVSNTEAFF. DNA for the CDR3: TGTGCCAGCAGTCCAAACAGGGTATCGAACACTGAAGCTTTCTTT.

This sequence joins TRBV20-1 and TRBJ2-1; 13 nucleotides agree with TRBD2. Germline V CDR1 and CDR2: DFQATT, SNEGSKA (reference sequence). The CDR3 has 16 residues. The junction had 9 bases not matched to a gene; V was cut back by 2 bases and J by 8 bases. The CDR3: CSARKPGLAGRDEQFF. The DNA for the CDR3 is TGCAGTGCTAGAAAACCGGGACTAGCGGGACGCGATGAGCAGTTCTTC.

A few counts support this clonotype. The gene calls are TRBV20-1 and TRBJ2-1, with 7 bases identical to TRBD2. The CDR3 length is 15 residues. CDR1 is DFQATT, CDR2 SNEGSKA, per germline (reference sequence). V shed 5 bases, J shed 2 bases, and the junction held 9 bases outside the gene matches. As DNA, the CDR3 is TGCAGTGCTCCTAGGAGCGGGACGCCCTACAATGAGCAGTTCTTC. Its translation is CSAPRSGTPYNEQFF.

The chain is built from TRBV20-1 and TRBJ2-1; 13 positions match TRBD2. This CDR3 contains 15 residues. The germline CDR1 and CDR2 sequences are DFQATT and SNEGSKA (reference sequence). The ends lost 5 bases at V and 9 bases at J; junction bases unmatched: 10. The CDR3 reads CSAGSTSGRAIEQFF. CDR3 bases: TGCAGTGCTGGATCCACTAGCGGGAGGGCCATTGAGCAGTTCTTC.

The genes are TRBV7-9 and TRBJ2-1; D unclear. The CDR3 loop spans 14 amino acids. Trimming shortened V by 0 bases and J by 4 bases, and 7 bases separated the two germline ends. Germline values: CDR1 SEHNR, CDR2 FQNEAQ (reference sequence). The CDR3 region is CASSLAQQYNEQFF. The CDR3 DNA reads as TGTGCCAGCAGCTTAGCCCAACAATACAATGAGCAGTTCTTC. Filled out from reference TRBV7-9 and TRBJ2-1, the complete variable domain reads DTGVSQNPRHKITKRGQNVTFRCDPISEHNRLYWYRQTLGQGPEFLTYFQNEAQLEKSRLLSDRFSAERPKGSFSTLEIQRTEQGDSAMYLCASSLAQQYNEQFFGPGTRLTVL.

The rearrangement links TRBV6-2 or TRBV6-3 to TRBJ2-7; D unresolved. Germline V lookup: CDR1 MNHEY, CDR2 SVGEGT. V was clipped by 4 bases and J by 6 bases, with 10 bases between them. The CDR3 length is 12 residues. In DNA, the CDR3 is TGTGCCAGCAGTTCGTGGGCTGGCGAGCAGTACGTC. It is translated as CASSSWAGEQYV.

The V and J genes are TRBV6-5 and TRBJ1-6, with D possibly being TRBD1 (5 bases). Per germline, CDR1 MNHEY and CDR2 SVGAGI. Trimming removed 2 bases from V and 8 bases from J, with 16 bases in between. This CDR3 is 16 amino acids long. CDR3 in amino acids: CASSYGFTGLDSPLHF. The CDR3 DNA reads TGTGCCAGCAGTTACGGCTTTACGGGGCTGGATTCACCCCTCCACTTT.

This rearrangement joins TRBV2 to TRBJ2-3, with no clear D. Germline V gives CDR1 SNHLY, CDR2 FYNNEI. The CDR3 covers 17 residues. The V end was cut by 7 bases, the J end by 2 bases, with 22 bases between. In DNA form, the CDR3 reads TGTGCCAGCAAGGCGGTCGTGACTGGCCAGCACACAGATACGCAGTATTTT. Protein product: CASKAVVTGQHTDTQYF.

This clonotype has at least ten counts. This chain uses TRBV2 with TRBJ1-2, with no clear D. From germline, CDR1 is SNHLY and CDR2 FYNNEI. The CDR3 consists of 13 residues. The ends were cut back, 5 bases at V and 2 bases at J, with 9 bases in the middle. In DNA form, the CDR3 reads TGTGCCAGCAGTCCATCAAGCAACTATGGCTACACCTTC. This gives the protein CASSPSSNYGYTF.

The chain joins TRBV7-9 to TRBJ2-1; 9 positions match TRBD2. The CDR3 runs 16 residues. The J segment lost 5 bases and the V segment lost 4 bases, leaving 9 bases of the junction unmatched. Per the germline V gene, CDR1 is SEHNR and CDR2 is FQNEAQ (reference sequence). This CDR3 is CASSSAPGLANNEQFF. CDR3 nucleotides: TGTGCCAGCAGCTCAGCACCGGGACTAGCCAACAATGAGCAGTTCTTC.

This sequence joins TRBV4-2 and TRBJ2-7; 10 bases map to TRBD2. The germline gives CDR1 LGHNA, CDR2 YNFKEQ. The CDR3 is made up of 16 amino acids. Unmatched junction bases numbered 6, after V lost 4 bases and J lost 0 bases. The CDR3 loop reads CASSRRTSGSSYEQYF. The CDR3, as DNA: TGTGCCAGCAGCCGCCGGACTAGCGGAAGCTCCTACGAGCAGTACTTC.

This clonotype came up a few times. The V call is TRBV24-1, the J call TRBJ1-2; TRBD1 might be the D (5 bases). V gave up 4 bases and J gave up 8 bases, with 16 bases separating them. Germline-derived CDR1 and CDR2 are KGHDR and SFDVKD. This CDR3 region has 14 residues. In DNA, the CDR3 is TGTGCCACCAGTGAAGACGACAGAGGGGCGGGCTACACCTTC. This encodes CATSEDDRGAGYTF.